These 16 T cell receptor beta chains were sequenced from one sample in a study of blood T cells in healthy people across ages. Primers used in a second PCR of about 7 to 12 cycles were a sample-barcoded 5' primer and a J-beta primer mix. TCRdb re-called the 5' RACE reads with MiXCR, one entry per CDR3 protein. The sample carries 450,000 to 700,000 distinct CDR3 sequences, 27% recorded once. Specimen: blood. The origin of the receptors is a woman aged 70-85 years in good health.

This clonotype was seen a few times. CDR3 residues: CASSSLRDLNQPQHF. The CDR3 region has the DNA TGTGCCAGCAGTTCCCTCCGGGACCTAAATCAGCCCCAGCATTTT. The rearrangement uses TRBV6-2 or TRBV6-3 and TRBJ1-5; possibly TRBD1 for D (5 bases). Germline CDR1 reads MNHEY; CDR2 reads SVGEGT. The CDR3 is 15 residues long. Trimming took off 4 bases at V and 4 bases at J, with 14 bases between the two ends.

V is TRBV6-1 and J is TRBJ2-1, with TRBD1 matching over 7 bases. The CDR3 is made up of 16 amino acids. With V trimmed by 6 bases and J by 0 bases, 8 bases remained unmatched. Germline CDR1 reads MNHNS; CDR2 reads SASEGT. CDR3 sequence: CASRGQDRSSYNEQFF. CDR3 DNA sequence: TGTGCCAGCAGGGGCCAGGACAGGAGCTCCTACAATGAGCAGTTCTTC.

This clonotype appeared a few times. The rearrangement uses TRBV7-2 and TRBJ2-7, with D perhaps matching TRBD1 (5 bases). This CDR3 comprises 13 residues. CDR1 SGHTA and CDR2 FQGNSA come from the germline V gene. Trimming removed 3 bases from V and 9 bases from J, with 15 bases in between. This chain's CDR3 is CASSFSGIGGQYF. In DNA form, the CDR3 reads TGTGCCAGCAGCTTTTCAGGGATTGGCGGGCAGTACTTC.

This clonotype was seen more than once but under ten times. This chain links TRBV9 with TRBJ2-7; 14 nucleotides line up with TRBD2. The J call may not be correct, given that the DNA end is closer to TRBJ2-1. Germline loops: CDR1 SGDLS, CDR2 YYNGEE. The CDR3 consists of 18 residues. This chain's CDR3 is CASSVRLAGGPKTNEQFF. CDR3 in DNA: TGTGCCAGCAGCGTGAGACTAGCGGGGGGGCCAAAGACCAATGAGCAGTTCTTC.

There are a few counts of this clonotype. The V gene is TRBV2, the J gene TRBJ1-3; no clear D. V was pared by 4 bases and J by 2 bases, with 9 bases between. Germline V gene sequence: CDR1 SNHLY, CDR2 FYNNEI. The length of the CDR3 is 14 residues. CDR3 nucleotides: TGTGCCAGCAGTGTAACAGCAACTGGAAACACCATATATTTT. This sequence encodes CASSVTATGNTIYF. The whole variable domain, remainder taken from reference TRBV2 and TRBJ1-3, is EPEVTQTPSHQVTQMGQEVILRCVPISNHLYFYWYRQILGQKVEFLVSFYNNEISEKSEIFDDQFSVERPDGSNFTLKIRSTKLEDSAMYFCASSVTATGNTIYFGEGSWLTVV.

This clonotype turned up a few times. CDR3 residues: CASSQFAGTSYEQYF. The CDR3 bases are TGTGCCAGCAGCCAATTTGCAGGGACTTCCTACGAGCAGTACTTC. J is TRBJ2-1 and V is TRBV3-1; a possible D gene is TRBD2 (6 bases). The J call is uncertain, as TRBJ2-7 better fits the DNA end. Germline V gene sequence: CDR1 LGHDT, CDR2 YNNKEL (reference sequence). This CDR3 is built from 15 residues.

The rearrangement links TRBV5-1 to TRBJ2-3, with 7 bases identical to TRBD1. From germline, CDR1 is SGHRS and CDR2 YFSETQ. V was clipped by 4 bases and J by 9 bases; unmatched bases: 8. This CDR3 region has 13 residues. CDR3 loop: CASSPGQVGTQYF. The CDR3 bases are TGCGCCAGCAGCCCCGGACAGGTGGGCACGCAGTATTTT.

J is TRBJ2-3 and V is TRBV18, with no clear D. Germline V gives CDR1 KGHSH, CDR2 LQKENI. With 0 bases removed from V and 4 bases from J, the gap between germline ends came to 8 bases. The CDR3 spans 14 residues. DNA for the CDR3: TGTGCCAGCTCACCACCGGTGGCCCCAGATACGCAGTATTTT. Amino acids: CASSPPVAPDTQYF. Full variable domain (remainder filled in from reference TRBV18 and TRBJ2-3): NAGVMQNPRHLVRRRGQEARLRCSPMKGHSHVYWYRQLPEEGLKFMVYLQKENIIDESGMPKERFSAEFPKEGPSILRIQQVVRGDSAAYFCASSPPVAPDTQYFGPGTRLTVL.

The CDR3 DNA sequence: TGTGCCAGCTCACGTAACTCCGGGACAGCATCCTACGAGCAGTACTTC. Amino acids: CASSRNSGTASYEQYF. The chain combines TRBV18 with TRBJ2-5, with 7 bases that match TRBD1. The J call may be mistaken, given a closer DNA end match to TRBJ2-7. The CDR3 runs to 16 residues. Germline V CDR1 and CDR2: KGHSH, LQKENI.

The sample holds one count of this clonotype. V and J are TRBV12-5 and TRBJ1-1; D remains ambiguous. The CDR3 has 12 amino acids. The germline V gene encodes CDR1 LGHNT and CDR2 FRNRAP. Trimming shortened V by 5 bases and J by 8 bases, and 12 bases separated the two germline ends. In DNA, the CDR3 is TGTGCTAGTGGTCTCGGTGAGGGCGAAGCTTTCTTT. The encoded protein is CASGLGEGEAFF.

This chain connects TRBV20-1 to TRBJ2-5; 16 bases map to TRBD2. CDR3 length: 15 residues. Germline V gives CDR1 DFQATT, CDR2 SNEGSKA (reference sequence). The V and J ends lost 6 bases and 5 bases, in that order; junction bases with no gene match: 6. Here the CDR3 reads CSAGTSGGDTETQYF. DNA of the CDR3: TGCAGTGCGGGGACTAGCGGGGGGGATACGGAGACCCAGTACTTC.

This clonotype has only a few counts. The chain carries TRBV5-1 and TRBJ2-7; D perhaps matches TRBD1 (5 bases). The CDR3 sequence is 14 residues long. CDR1 SGHRS and CDR2 YFSETQ come from the germline V gene. The V and J ends lost 4 bases and 3 bases respectively, with 14 bases between them. The CDR3 spells CASSGQGGGYEQYF. In DNA, the CDR3 is TGCGCCAGCAGCGGTCAGGGTGGTGGCTACGAGCAGTACTTC.

The gene calls are TRBV6-5 and TRBJ2-7; TRBD2 might be the D (6 bases). Per the germline V gene, CDR1 is MNHEY and CDR2 is SVGAGI. The V end was cut by 0 bases, the J end by 3 bases, with 12 bases between. This CDR3 is 15 amino acids long. CDR3 loop: CASSYSTSGDYEQYF. CDR3 nucleotides: TGTGCCAGCAGTTACTCGACGTCGGGAGACTACGAGCAGTACTTC.

This clonotype occurred a few times. The chain joins TRBV12-3 or TRBV12-4 to TRBJ2-4, with TRBD2 identical over 7 bases. This CDR3 spans 16 amino acids. J was trimmed by 3 bases and V by 6 bases; bases with no gene match: 11. CDR3 region: CASSRDYPEGKNIQYF. The CDR3 nucleotides read TGTGCCAGCAGCCGGGACTATCCTGAAGGCAAAAACATTCAGTACTTC.

Only a few counts were recorded for this clonotype. Germline is not matched at one junction end, which may reflect a read error. CDR3 in amino acids: CAGRAEDGAYEQYF. CDR3 in DNA: TGTGCCGGCAGAGCTGAGGACGGCGCCTACGAGCAGTACTTC. The rearrangement uses TRBV7-6 and TRBJ2-7; D gene uncertain. The CDR3 is 14 amino acids. The germline gives CDR1 SGHVS, CDR2 FNYEAQ.

About this clonotype itself: This likely came from a read error, as a far larger clone is one base away. The chain is built from TRBV28 and TRBJ2-2; D unresolved. Germline V gives CDR1 MDHEN, CDR2 SYDVKM. V dropped 3 bases and J dropped 4 bases, with 3 bases sitting between them. This CDR3 comprises 12 residues. The CDR3 DNA is TGTGCCAGCAGTTTGATCACCGGGGAGCTGTTTTTT. As protein: CASSLITGELFF.